This TCR beta chain was sequenced in a study of neurological immune-mediated disorders. Study-wide background: Of the roughly 35 patients with multiple sclerosis, some 31 had relapsing-remitting MS, whereas the remaining 3 had secondary progressive MS.

This clonotype was counted many times. TCRdb fed the 5' RACE reads into MiXCR, producing one record per CDR3 protein. The sample has 55,000 to 75,000 distinct CDR3 sequences, around 5% seen once. CDR3 length equals 15 residues. Germline V CDR1 and CDR2: SNHLY, FYNNEI. V was trimmed by 3 bases and J by 2 bases, leaving 12 bases between them. The study built unsorted libraries from 2 million PBMCs kept at -80 C. This receptor was obtained from a human donor with multiple sclerosis. The donor label of this sample is uncertain. The V gene is TRBV2, the J gene TRBJ2-3; D might be TRBD2 (6 bases). Sequencing was done on a sample of PBMCs. For the CDR3, the DNA is TGTGCCAGCAGTGACCCGGGACTTACCACAGATACGCAGTATTTT. Residues: CASSDPGLTTDTQYF.